Listed below are T cell receptor beta chains from one sample, sequenced in a study of cytomegalovirus exposure and HLA in healthy donors. Profiling relied on immunoSEQ multiplex PCR, and the TCRdb table lists in-frame clones only, not all of them. The sample holds about 72,000 clones. Sequencing input: PBMCs. Receptors were obtained from a woman between 40 and 55 years old in good health and CMV-seropositive. Both conserved end residues are part of each CDR3. D genes are given only for firm matches.

TRBD2 TRBJ2-5 TRBV29-1 CSATTALAGGNQETQYF TGCAGCGCCACTACAGCGTTAGCGGGGGGGAACCAAGAGACCCAGTACTTC
NA TRBJ1-2 TRBV21-1 CASSKAPGDYGYTF TGTGCCAGCAGCAAAGCGCCGGGGGATTACGGCTACACCTTC
TRBD2 TRBJ2-3 TRBV5-1 CASSLANLAGSTDTQYF TGCGCCAGCAGCTTGGCCAATCTAGCGGGTAGCACAGATACGCAGTATTTT
NA TRBJ2-4 TRBV9 CASSPGAKNIQYF TGTGCCAGCAGCCCAGGAGCCAAAAACATTCAGTACTTC
TRBD1 TRBJ1-1 TRBV6-1 CASSGTVNTEAFF TGTGCCAGCAGCGGGACAGTGAACACTGAAGCTTTCTTT
TRBD2 TRBJ2-1 TRBV11-2 CASSFSGGEQFF TGTGCCAGCAGCTTTTCCGGGGGGGAGCAGTTCTTC
NA TRBJ2-3 TRBV7-6 CASSLAPGLNTDTQYF TGTGCCAGCAGCTTAGCCCCGGGGTTAAACACAGATACGCAGTATTTT
NA TRBJ2-2 TRBV27 CASSFMVGLAIGTGELFF TGTGCCAGCAGTTTCATGGTTGGGCTAGCGATCGGTACCGGGGAGCTGTTTTTT
NA TRBJ1-3 TRBV25-1 CASSEGGWSSGNTIYF TGTGCCAGCAGTGAGGGAGGTTGGAGCTCTGGAAACACCATATATTTT
NA TRBJ2-7 TRBV10-2 CASSEWSSGPPYEQYF TGCGCCAGCAGTGAATGGTCTTCAGGGCCCCCCTACGAGCAGTACTTC
TRBD2 TRBJ2-3 TRBV2 CASSEQGLAVSTDTQYF TGTGCCAGCAGTGAACAGGGACTAGCGGTTAGCACAGATACGCAGTATTTT
TRBD2 TRBJ2-3 TRBV4-2 CASSQALAGGGTDTQYF TGTGCCAGCAGCCAAGCGCTAGCGGGAGGGGGCACAGATACGCAGTATTTT
TRBD1 TRBJ1-2 TRBV28 CASTRDSWSHNYGYTF TGTGCCAGCACCCGGGACAGCTGGTCTCATAACTATGGCTACACCTTC
NA TRBJ2-7 TRBV6-8 CASSYPLFRDCPYEQYF TGTGCCAGCAGTTACCCTTTATTCCGGGACTGTCCCTACGAGCAGTACTTC
NA TRBJ2-5 TRBV11-2 CASSRQFQETQYF TGTGCCAGCAGCAGACAGTTCCAAGAGACCCAGTACTTC
TRBD2 TRBJ2-1 TRBV29-1 CSVEDQAGESEQFF TGCAGCGTTGAAGATCAGGCGGGAGAGAGTGAGCAGTTCTTC
TRBD1 TRBJ1-5 TRBV9 CASSASGGRGQPQHF TGTGCCAGCAGCGCCTCAGGGGGTAGGGGTCAGCCCCAGCATTTT
NA TRBJ1-1 TRBV7-9 CASGQGSAFF TGTGCCAGCGGTCAGGGGTCAGCTTTCTTT
NA TRBJ1-3 TRBV7-3 CASSSNSGNTIYF TGTGCCAGCAGCTCAAACTCTGGAAACACCATATATTTT
TRBD2 TRBJ2-1 TRBV9 CASSLRTSGGVGEQFF TGTGCCAGCAGCTTAAGGACTAGCGGGGGTGTAGGTGAGCAGTTCTTC
NA TRBJ1-1 TRBV27 CASSSSPSMNTEAFF TGTGCCAGCAGTTCCTCTCCTAGCATGAACACTGAAGCTTTCTTT
NA TRBJ1-2 TRBV19 CASSRGPAYGYTF TGTGCCAGTAGTAGGGGGCCCGCGTATGGCTACACCTTC
NA TRBJ2-6 TRBV15 CATSRDRGSGANVLTF TGTGCCACCAGCAGAGATAGGGGCTCTGGGGCCAACGTCCTGACTTTC
NA TRBJ2-7 TRBV6-1 CASSEGSEVGEQYF TGTGCCAGCAGTGAAGGGAGCGAGGTCGGCGAGCAGTACTTC
NA TRBJ2-6 TRBV28 CASSLLQGSGANVLTF TGTGCCAGCAGTTTATTGCAGGGCTCTGGGGCCAACGTCCTGACTTTC
NA TRBJ2-6 TRBV7-5 CARSLKGLAGGPGANVLTF TGTGCCAGAAGCTTAAAAGGACTAGCGGGGGGGCCTGGGGCCAACGTCCTGACTTTC
TRBD1 TRBJ2-5 TRBV27 CASRGTGAFGTQYF TGTGCCAGCAGGGGGACAGGGGCATTCGGGACCCAGTACTTC
NA TRBJ1-5 TRBV19 CASSARGRGNQPQHF TGTGCCAGTAGTGCCAGGGGACGGGGCAATCAGCCCCAGCATTTT
TRBD1 TRBJ2-7 TRBV27 CASRQQGVSYEQYF TGTGCCAGCAGGCAACAGGGGGTAAGCTACGAGCAGTACTTC
TRBD1 TRBJ1-1 TRBV5-1 CASSFDRGEAFF TGCGCCAGCAGCTTTGACAGGGGTGAAGCTTTCTTT
NA TRBJ1-2 TRBV29-1 CSVEAAGGYGYTF TGCAGCGTTGAAGCGGCGGGGGGGTATGGCTACACCTTC
TRBD1 TRBJ1-3 TRBV19 CASSSDRVPGNTIYF TGTGCCAGTAGTAGTGACAGGGTGCCTGGAAACACCATATATTTT
TRBD1 TRBJ1-2 TRBV15 CATSKDRAVIASGYYTF TGTGCCACCAGCAAGGACAGGGCGGTCATCGCGAGTGGATACTACACCTTC
NA TRBJ1-2 TRBV7-6 CASSPQSGESGYTF TGTGCCAGCAGCCCACAATCGGGGGAATCAGGCTACACCTTC
NA TRBJ2-7 TRBV15 CATSRARPLIQDYEQYF TGTGCCACCAGCAGAGCCCGACCCCTTATACAGGACTACGAGCAGTACTTC
NA TRBJ2-3 TRBV4-1 CASSQDPRVSAVTSTDTQYF TGCGCCAGCAGCCAAGATCCTCGGGTCTCGGCGGTCACTAGCACAGATACGCAGTATTTT
NA TRBJ2-7 TRBV6-5 CASSGPNSYEQYF TGTGCCAGCAGTGGCCCAAACTCCTACGAGCAGTACTTC
TRBD1 TRBJ2-3 TRBV30 CAEGTTGGLTDTQYF TGTGCCGAGGGGACGACAGGGGGCTTAACAGATACGCAGTATTTT
TRBD2 TRBJ2-1 TRBV28 CASTTLTSADNEQFF TGTGCCAGCACCACCTTAACTAGCGCAGACAATGAGCAGTTCTTC
TRBD2 TRBJ2-3 TRBV15 CATSRGEGVGDSQYF TGTGCCACCAGCAGAGGGGAGGGAGTGGGCGATTCGCAGTATTTT
NA TRBJ2-7 TRBV4-3 CASSQVDSSYEQYF TGCGCCAGCAGCCAAGTGGACAGCTCCTACGAGCAGTACTTC
TRBD1 TRBJ2-7 TRBV18 CASSPTGTDYEQYF TGTGCCAGCTCACCGACCGGGACAGACTACGAGCAGTACTTC
TRBD2 TRBJ2-1 TRBV28 CASRTSDNEQFF TGTGCCAGCAGGACTAGCGACAATGAGCAGTTCTTC
NA TRBJ2-7 TRBV19 CASSIAENEQYF TGTGCCAGTAGTATCGCCGAGAACGAGCAGTACTTC
NA TRBJ1-3 TRBV9 CASTTMGLSGNTIYF TGTGCCAGCACCACGATGGGGCTTTCCGGAAACACCATATATTTT
TRBD1 TRBJ1-2 TRBV15 CATSTGQGGTF TGTGCCACCAGCACCGGACAGGGGGGCACCTTC
NA TRBJ1-1 TRBV18 CASSVQWINTEAFF TGTGCCAGCTCAGTACAGTGGATAAACACTGAAGCTTTCTTT
TRBD2 TRBJ2-5 TRBV2 CASSEGLAGQETQYF TGTGCCAGCAGTGAGGGACTAGCGGGGCAAGAGACCCAGTACTTC